These T cell receptor beta chains were read from a single sample in a study of T cell repertoires in cytomegalovirus infection. These receptors' antigens are unknown. Each CDR3 protein gets one entry after TCRdb re-called the reads with MiXCR. The sample has about 900,000 distinct CDR3 sequences, approximately 31% seen once; the top ten hold around an eighth. This specimen consisted of cultured CD8+ T cells from PBMCs, obtained from culture after CMV antigen stimulation. The receptors were sampled from a human donor in good health (CMV status not recorded). Some clones in this sample may be carry-over from other donors' samples. Each CDR3 is given with its conserved first and last residue. A D gene is named only where the DNA matches it firmly. Not all rows give a size; the values are once, few, many and, for expanded clones, a class.

j_gene,v_gene,abundance,d_gene,CDR3aa,CDR3nt
TRBJ2-6,TRBV6-5,once,-,CASSYGAVGSGANVLTF,TGTGCCAGCAGTTACGGCGCGGTAGGGTCCGGGGCCAACGTCCTGACTTTC
TRBJ1-1,TRBV27,-,TRBD1,CASSPGTGENTEAFF,TGTGCCAGCAGTCCCGGGACAGGCGAGAACACTGAAGCTTTCTTT
TRBJ2-5,TRBV7-9,-,-,CASSFSRRPFEGETQYF,TGTGCCAGCAGCTTTAGTCGGAGGCCTTTTGAAGGAGAGACCCAGTACTTC
TRBJ2-1,TRBV4-2,-,-,CASSQTQLWDEQFF,TGTGCCAGCAGCCAAACCCAACTGTGGGATGAGCAGTTCTTC
TRBJ2-7,TRBV6-1,-,-,CASSEGGGQSYEQYF,TGTGCCAGCAGTGAGGGAGGTGGACAATCCTACGAGCAGTACTTC
TRBJ1-2,TRBV28,-,TRBD1,CASSLYPAGGDGYTF,TGTGCCAGCAGTTTATACCCGGCAGGGGGAGATGGCTACACCTTC
TRBJ2-1,TRBV14,-,-,CASSQDWDNNEQFF,TGTGCCAGCAGCCAAGACTGGGATAACAATGAGCAGTTCTTC
TRBJ1-2,TRBV12-3/TRBV12-4,few,-,CASSLQGSGYTF,TGTGCCAGCAGTCTACAGGGTTCTGGCTACACCTTC
TRBJ1-1,TRBV4-1,many,-,CASSHYTEAFF,TGTGCCAGCAGCCACTACACTGAAGCTTTCTTT
TRBJ2-2,TRBV20-1,few,-,CSAHPTGMANTGELFF,TGCAGTGCTCACCCGACAGGAATGGCGAACACCGGGGAGCTGTTTTTT
TRBJ2-5,TRBV10-3,-,-,CAISESRRGEETQYF,TGTGCCATCAGTGAGTCCCGGCGGGGTGAAGAGACCCAGTACTTC
TRBJ1-1,TRBV7-8,many,-,CASSHPGGSNTEAFF,TGTGCCAGCAGCCACCCCGGGGGCAGTAACACTGAAGCTTTCTTT
TRBJ2-3,TRBV29-1,few,-,CSVESRLLSAADTQYF,TGCAGCGTTGAAAGCCGTCTCCTCAGCGCAGCAGATACGCAGTATTTT
TRBJ1-2,TRBV7-9,many,-,CASSSNYGYTF,TGTGCCAGCAGTTCTAACTATGGCTACACCTTC
TRBJ1-4,TRBV12-5,few,-,CASGLAPSGATNEKLFF,TGTGCTAGTGGTTTGGCACCCTCAGGAGCAACTAATGAAAAACTGTTTTTT
TRBJ2-3,TRBV12-3/TRBV12-4,many,TRBD2,CASSLAVSTDTQYF,TGTGCCAGCAGTCTAGCGGTTAGCACAGATACGCAGTATTTT
TRBJ2-5,TRBV19,-,-,CASSRDWTTPSYQETQYF,TGTGCCAGTAGTAGAGATTGGACCACCCCATCGTACCAAGAGACCCAGTACTTC
TRBJ2-2,TRBV27,-,-,CASSSPGRNTGELFF,TGTGCCAGCAGTTCCCCCGGCAGAAACACCGGGGAGCTGTTTTTT
TRBJ2-5,TRBV6-5,-,-,CASSSGLGRAQYF,TGTGCCAGCAGTTCGGGACTCGGCAGGGCCCAGTACTTC
TRBJ2-3,TRBV6-5,-,-,CASSYSPGATDTQYF,TGTGCCAGCAGTTACTCGCCTGGGGCCACAGATACGCAGTATTTT
TRBJ1-1,TRBV7-9,-,-,CASSHIGRNEAFF,TGTGCCAGCAGCCACATTGGGCGGAATGAAGCTTTCTTT
TRBJ2-1,TRBV19,-,-,CASSIVETSSYNEQFF,TGTGCCAGTAGTATAGTGGAGACGAGCTCCTACAATGAGCAGTTCTTC
TRBJ2-1,TRBV29-1,-,-,CSVEGGELSSYNEQFF,TGCAGCGTTGAAGGGGGGGAGCTCAGCTCCTACAATGAGCAGTTCTTC
TRBJ1-1,TRBV6-2/TRBV6-3,-,-,CANSFPPGYNTEAFF,TGTGCCAACAGTTTCCCCCCGGGGTATAACACTGAAGCTTTCTTT
TRBJ2-3,TRBV20-1,few,-,CSARDRRTAYTDTQYF,TGCAGTGCTAGAGATCGGAGAACCGCATACACAGATACGCAGTATTTT
TRBJ2-3,TRBV5-6,-,-,CASSPPLTGTDTQYF,TGTGCCAGCAGTCCTCCCTTGACAGGCACAGATACGCAGTATTTT
TRBJ1-1,TRBV6-2/TRBV6-3,-,-,CASTLRDTEAFF,TGTGCCAGCACTCTGAGGGATACTGAAGCTTTCTTT
TRBJ2-2,TRBV7-8,few,TRBD2,CASSPPRTSEDTGELFF,TGTGCCAGCAGCCCCCCGAGAACTAGCGAGGACACCGGGGAGCTGTTTTTT
TRBJ1-4,TRBV15,-,-,CATSRTVVGVEKLFF,TGTGCCACCAGCAGGACCGTCGTTGGGGTTGAAAAACTGTTTTTT
TRBJ2-1,TRBV6-5,few,-,CASSYSRHNEQFF,TGTGCCAGCAGTTACTCTAGGCACAATGAGCAGTTCTTC
TRBJ2-3,TRBV7-9,-,TRBD2,CASSLLLAGSDTQYF,TGTGCCAGCAGCTTACTTCTAGCGGGGTCCGATACGCAGTATTTT
TRBJ2-3,TRBV4-1,-,TRBD2,CASSQGTSGYTDTQYF,TGCGCCAGTAGCCAGGGAACTAGCGGGTACACAGATACGCAGTATTTT
TRBJ2-2,TRBV6-1,-,-,CASSSLGRQGNTGELFF,TGTGCCAGCAGTTCCTTGGGCCGGCAGGGGAACACCGGGGAGCTGTTTTTT
TRBJ1-2,TRBV9,-,-,CASSASDKYF,TGTGCCAGCAGCGCCTCCGACAAGTACTTC
TRBJ2-2,TRBV6-2/TRBV6-3,few,TRBD1,CASSKPDRGGTGELFF,TGTGCCAGCAGTAAGCCGGACAGGGGTGGAACCGGGGAGCTGTTTTTT
TRBJ2-3,TRBV4-2,-,TRBD2,CASSQDDIAGVTDTQYF,TGTGCCAGCAGCCAAGATGACATAGCGGGGGTCACAGATACGCAGTATTTT
TRBJ1-5,TRBV6-5,-,-,CASSLSEYVSQPQHF,TGTGCCAGCAGTTTGTCCGAATATGTGAGTCAGCCCCAGCATTTT
TRBJ2-1,TRBV25-1,-,-,CASSFVTYNEQFF,TGTGCCAGCAGTTTTGTCACCTACAATGAGCAGTTCTTC
TRBJ2-5,TRBV7-9,few,TRBD1,CASSGDRGFATQYF,TGTGCCAGCAGCGGGGACAGGGGATTTGCGACCCAGTACTTC